These 5 T cell receptor beta chains were sequenced from one sample in a study of CD8+ T cells in alopecia areata. cDNA serving as the sequencing template came from extracted, reverse transcribed RNA. Assay: immunoSEQ multiplex PCR; the TCRdb copy retains only in-frame clones and omits some. The table includes 50,000 to 70,000 clones, around 40% detected once. Material for sequencing was NKG2D-low CD8+ T cells sorted from blood. The receptors shown here come from a human donor with alopecia areata.

In its sample, this clone was seen a few times. DNA for the CDR3: TGTGCCAGCAGCCCCGGGGGGGTGTACGAGCAGTACTTC. This sequence encodes CASSPGGVYEQYF. The rearrangement links TRBV7-3 to TRBJ2-7, with 8 bases aligning to TRBD2. Per the germline V gene, CDR1 is SGHTA and CDR2 is FQGTGA. The V gene end was trimmed by 5 bases and the J gene end by 4 bases; junction bases not matched to a gene: 4. This CDR3 is 13 amino acids long.

This chain links TRBV15 with TRBJ1-5; no firm D call. This CDR3 region has 12 residues. Germline CDR1 is LNHNV and CDR2 is YYDKDF (reference sequence). V lost 2 bases and J lost 5, with 4 bases in between. The CDR3 sequence is CATSRNYQPQHF. The CDR3 region has the DNA TGTGCCACCAGCAGAAACTATCAGCCCCAGCATTTT.

This clone has just one count. J is TRBJ2-2 and V is TRBV6-6; a weak D match, TRBD2 (5 bases). The V end was cut by 9 bases, the J end by 0 bases, with 11 bases between. Germline V CDR1 and CDR2: MNHNY, SVGAGI (reference sequence). The CDR3 is made up of 14 amino acids. CDR3 sequence: CASSRGPNTGELFF. The CDR3 DNA reads TGTGCCAGTTCTAGAGGGCCGAACACCGGGGAGCTGTTTTTT.

This clone has just a few counts. This chain links TRBV19 with TRBJ2-1; D is possibly TRBD2 (6 bases). Germline lookup yields CDR1 LNHDA and CDR2 SQIVND (reference sequence). V lost 7 bases, J lost 0 bases, and 10 bases lay in between. This CDR3 is 14 amino acids long. DNA of the CDR3: TGTGCCAGTATGGCCGGGAGCTCCTACAATGAGCAGTTCTTC. Translating it yields CASMAGSSYNEQFF.

The rearrangement joins TRBV23-1 to TRBJ2-7, with 7 positions matching TRBD2. TRBV23-1 is identified as an open reading frame with a role that is uncertain. Unmatched junction bases numbered 7, after V lost 6 bases and J lost 2 bases. The CDR3 consists of 14 residues. In DNA, the CDR3 is TGCGCCAGCAGGATGGGGGGGGGAACCTACGAGCAGTACTTC. It specifies CASRMGGGTYEQYF.